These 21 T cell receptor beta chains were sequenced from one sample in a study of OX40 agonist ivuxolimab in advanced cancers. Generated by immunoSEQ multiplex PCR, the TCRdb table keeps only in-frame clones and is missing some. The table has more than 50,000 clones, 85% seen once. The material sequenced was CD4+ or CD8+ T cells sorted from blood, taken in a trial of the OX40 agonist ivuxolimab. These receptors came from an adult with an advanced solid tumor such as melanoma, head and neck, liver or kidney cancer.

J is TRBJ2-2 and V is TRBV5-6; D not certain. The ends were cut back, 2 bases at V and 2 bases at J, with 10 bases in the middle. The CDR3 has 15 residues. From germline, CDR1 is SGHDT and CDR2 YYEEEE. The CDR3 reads CASSFLVVNTGELFF. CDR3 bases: TGTGCCAGCAGCTTTCTAGTCGTAAACACCGGGGAGCTGTTTTTT.

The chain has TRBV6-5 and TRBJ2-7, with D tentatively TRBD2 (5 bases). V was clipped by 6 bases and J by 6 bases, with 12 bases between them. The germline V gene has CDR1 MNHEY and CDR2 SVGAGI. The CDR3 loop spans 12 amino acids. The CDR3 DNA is TGTGCCAGCAGCCTGAGAAGCGGCGAGCAGTACTTC. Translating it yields CASSLRSGEQYF.

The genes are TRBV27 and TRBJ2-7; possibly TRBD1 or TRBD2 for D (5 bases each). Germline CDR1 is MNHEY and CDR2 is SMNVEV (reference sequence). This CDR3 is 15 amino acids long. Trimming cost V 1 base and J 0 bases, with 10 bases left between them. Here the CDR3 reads CASSLWDGNSYEQYF. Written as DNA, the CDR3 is TGTGCCAGCAGTTTATGGGACGGGAACTCCTACGAGCAGTACTTC.

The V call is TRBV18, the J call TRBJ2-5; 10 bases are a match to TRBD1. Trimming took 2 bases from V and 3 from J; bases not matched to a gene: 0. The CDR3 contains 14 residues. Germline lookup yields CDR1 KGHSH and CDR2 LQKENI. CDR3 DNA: TGTGCCAGCTCACCAGGGACAGGGGAAGAGACCCAGTACTTC. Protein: CASSPGTGEETQYF.

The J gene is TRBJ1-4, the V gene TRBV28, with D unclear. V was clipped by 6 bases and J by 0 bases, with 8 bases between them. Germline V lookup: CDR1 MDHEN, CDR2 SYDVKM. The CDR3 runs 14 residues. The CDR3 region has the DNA TGTGCCAGCAGCCTGACATCAACTAATGAAAAACTGTTTTTT. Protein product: CASSLTSTNEKLFF.

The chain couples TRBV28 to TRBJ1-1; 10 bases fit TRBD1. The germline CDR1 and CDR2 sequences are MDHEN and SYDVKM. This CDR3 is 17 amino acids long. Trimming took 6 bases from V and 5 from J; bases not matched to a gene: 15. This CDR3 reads CASSAGLRDRGRTEAFF. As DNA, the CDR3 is TGTGCCAGCAGCGCCGGACTTCGGGACAGGGGAAGGACTGAAGCTTTCTTT.

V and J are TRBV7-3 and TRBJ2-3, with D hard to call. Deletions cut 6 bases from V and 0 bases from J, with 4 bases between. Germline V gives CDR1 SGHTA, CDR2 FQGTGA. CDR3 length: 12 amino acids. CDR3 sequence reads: CASRGSTDTQYF. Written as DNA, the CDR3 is TGTGCCAGCAGGGGCAGCACAGATACGCAGTATTTT.

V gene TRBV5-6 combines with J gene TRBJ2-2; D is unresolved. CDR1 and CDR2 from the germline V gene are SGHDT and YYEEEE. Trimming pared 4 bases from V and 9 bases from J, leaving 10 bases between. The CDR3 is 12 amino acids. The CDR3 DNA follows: TGTGCCAGCAGCAATAAGGATTGGGAGCTGTTTTTT. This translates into CASSNKDWELFF.

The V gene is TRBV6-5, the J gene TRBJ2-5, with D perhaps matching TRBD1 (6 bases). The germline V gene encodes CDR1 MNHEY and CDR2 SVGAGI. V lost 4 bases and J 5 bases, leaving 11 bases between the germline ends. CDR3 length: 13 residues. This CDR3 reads CASSSRGRETQYF. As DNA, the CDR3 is TGTGCCAGCAGTTCCAGGGGTCGGGAGACCCAGTACTTC.

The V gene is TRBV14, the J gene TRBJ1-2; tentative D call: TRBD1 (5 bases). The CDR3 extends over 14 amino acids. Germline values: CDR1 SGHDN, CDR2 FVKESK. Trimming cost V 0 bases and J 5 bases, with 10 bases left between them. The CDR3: CASSQEQGTYGYTF. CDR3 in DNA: TGTGCCAGCAGCCAAGAGCAGGGCACTTATGGCTACACCTTC.

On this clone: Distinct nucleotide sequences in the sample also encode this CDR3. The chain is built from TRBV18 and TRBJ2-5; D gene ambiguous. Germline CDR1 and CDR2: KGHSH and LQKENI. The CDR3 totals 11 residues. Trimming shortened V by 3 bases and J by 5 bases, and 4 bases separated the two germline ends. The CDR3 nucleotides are TGTGCCAGCTCACCCGGGGAGACCCAGTACTTC. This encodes CASSPGETQYF. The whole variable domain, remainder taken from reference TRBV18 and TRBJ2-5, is NAGVMQNPRHLVRRRGQEARLRCSPMKGHSHVYWYRQLPEEGLKFMVYLQKENIIDESGMPKERFSAEFPKEGPSILRIQQVVRGDSAAYFCASSPGETQYFGPGTRLLVL.

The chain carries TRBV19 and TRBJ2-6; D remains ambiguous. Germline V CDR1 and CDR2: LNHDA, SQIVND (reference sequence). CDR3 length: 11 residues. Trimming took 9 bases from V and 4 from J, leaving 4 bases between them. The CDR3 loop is CASGGANVLTF. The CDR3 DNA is TGTGCCAGCGGGGGGGCCAACGTCCTGACTTTC.

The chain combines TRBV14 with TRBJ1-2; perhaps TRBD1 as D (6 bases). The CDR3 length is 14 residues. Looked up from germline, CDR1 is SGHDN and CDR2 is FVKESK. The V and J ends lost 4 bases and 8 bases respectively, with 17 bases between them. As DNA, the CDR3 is TGTGCCAGCAGCCTTGACAGGACCGCTATCGGCTACACCTTC. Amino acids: CASSLDRTAIGYTF.

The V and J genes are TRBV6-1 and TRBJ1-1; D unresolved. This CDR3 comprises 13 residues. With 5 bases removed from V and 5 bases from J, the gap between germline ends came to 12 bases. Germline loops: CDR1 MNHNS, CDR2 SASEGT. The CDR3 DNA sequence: TGTGCCAGCAGTTCCCTCCCGGGGACTGAAGCTTTCTTT. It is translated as CASSSLPGTEAFF.

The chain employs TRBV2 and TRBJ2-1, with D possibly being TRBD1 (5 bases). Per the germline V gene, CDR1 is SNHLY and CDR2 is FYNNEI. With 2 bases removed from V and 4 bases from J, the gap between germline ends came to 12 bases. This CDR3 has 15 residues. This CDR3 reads CASSETGVSYNEQFF. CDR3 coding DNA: TGTGCCAGCAGTGAAACAGGAGTTTCGTACAATGAGCAGTTCTTC.

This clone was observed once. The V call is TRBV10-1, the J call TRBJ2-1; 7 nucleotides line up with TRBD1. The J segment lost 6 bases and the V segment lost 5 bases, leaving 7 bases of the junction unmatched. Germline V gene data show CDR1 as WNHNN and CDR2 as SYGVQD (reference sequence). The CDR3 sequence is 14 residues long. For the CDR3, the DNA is TGCGCCAGCAGTAAATCCGGGACAGCCAATGAGCAGTTCTTC. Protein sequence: CASSKSGTANEQFF.

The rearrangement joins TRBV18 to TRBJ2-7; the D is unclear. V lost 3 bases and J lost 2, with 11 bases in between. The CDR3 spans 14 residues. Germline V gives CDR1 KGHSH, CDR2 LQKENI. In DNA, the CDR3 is TGTGCCAGCTCACCGGTCAAGGGTCCCTACGAGCAGTACTTC. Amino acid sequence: CASSPVKGPYEQYF.

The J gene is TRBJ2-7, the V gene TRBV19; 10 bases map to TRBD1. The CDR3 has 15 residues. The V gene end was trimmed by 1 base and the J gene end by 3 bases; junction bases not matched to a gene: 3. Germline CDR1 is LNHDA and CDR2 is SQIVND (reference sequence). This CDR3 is CASSIAGTGVYEQYF. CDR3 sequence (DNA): TGTGCCAGTAGTATAGCTGGGACAGGGGTCTACGAGCAGTACTTC. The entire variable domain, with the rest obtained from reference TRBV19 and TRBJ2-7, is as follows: DGGITQSPKYLFRKEGQNVTLSCEQNLNHDAMYWYRQDPGQGLRLIYYSQIVNDFQKGDIAEGYSVSREKKESFPLTVTSAQKNPTAFYLCASSIAGTGVYEQYFGPGTRLTVT.

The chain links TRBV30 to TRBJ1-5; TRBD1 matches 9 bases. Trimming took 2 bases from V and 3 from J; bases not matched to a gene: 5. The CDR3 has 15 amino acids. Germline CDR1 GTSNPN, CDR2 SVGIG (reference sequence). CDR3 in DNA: TGTGCCTGGAGTACGGGGACAGGGTACAATCAGCCCCAGCATTTT. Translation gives CAWSTGTGYNQPQHF. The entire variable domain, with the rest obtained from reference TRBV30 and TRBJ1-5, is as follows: SQTIHQWPATLVQPVGSPLSLECTVEGTSNPNLYWYRQAAGRGLQLLFYSVGIGQISSEVPQNLSASRPQDRQFILSSKKLLLSDSGFYLCAWSTGTGYNQPQHFGDGTRLSIL.

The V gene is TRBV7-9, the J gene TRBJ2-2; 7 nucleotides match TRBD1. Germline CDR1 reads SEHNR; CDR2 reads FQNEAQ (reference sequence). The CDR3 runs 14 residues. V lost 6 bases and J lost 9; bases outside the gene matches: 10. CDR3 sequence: CASRIGQVSRELFF. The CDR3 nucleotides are TGTGCCAGCAGAATCGGACAGGTTTCCCGGGAGCTGTTTTTT.

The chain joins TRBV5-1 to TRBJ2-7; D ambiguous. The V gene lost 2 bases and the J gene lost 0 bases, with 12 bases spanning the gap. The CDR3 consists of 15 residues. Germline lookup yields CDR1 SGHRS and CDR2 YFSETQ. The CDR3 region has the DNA TGCGCCAGCAGCTTACCGGGTTCAAGCTCCTACGAGCAGTACTTC. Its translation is CASSLPGSSSYEQYF.